Listed here are 32 T cell receptor beta chains from one sample, sequenced in a study of graft-versus-host responses after intestinal transplantation. The data were produced by immunoSEQ multiplex PCR, yet TCRdb's version contains in-frame clones alone and is incomplete. The repertoire has about 15,000 clones, 33% of them found once; the top ten carry more than 1.5%. The study plated some 200,000 CFSE-labeled responders with some 200,000 irradiated, violet-dye-labeled stimulators. The sequencing used alloreactive CD8+ T cells from a mixed lymphocyte reaction culture, collected before intestinal transplant. Specified subset: CFSE-low proliferating T cells sorted from approximately 6-day pre-transplant mixed lymphocyte reaction (GvH or HvG direction). These TCRs come from a human patient who received an intestinal transplant.

This chain connects TRBV6-5 to TRBJ2-1, with 8 bases fitting TRBD1. The germline gives CDR1 MNHEY, CDR2 SVGAGI. J lost 5 bases, V lost 6 bases, and 9 bases had no gene match. This CDR3 is 15 amino acids long. As DNA, the CDR3 is TGTGCCAGCAGCCAAGCTGGGACAGGCCACAATGAGCAGTTCTTC. Amino acids: CASSQAGTGHNEQFF.

This clone was seen only a few times. The chain recombines TRBV4-1 with TRBJ2-7; D is unclear. The CDR3 loop spans 12 amino acids. With 5 bases removed from V and 2 bases from J, the gap between germline ends came to 7 bases. In germline, CDR1 is MGHRA, CDR2 YSYEKL. DNA of the CDR3: TGCGCCAGCAGCGGTCCTACCTACGAGCAGTACTTC. Amino acid sequence: CASSGPTYEQYF.

This clone showed up just a few times. V and J are TRBV19 and TRBJ2-7; tentative D call: TRBD2 (6 bases). Between the trimmed V and J ends, which lost 3 bases and 6 bases, there was a span of 6 bases. In germline, CDR1 is LNHDA, CDR2 SQIVND (reference sequence). The CDR3 length is 11 residues. The CDR3 nucleotides read TGTGCCAGTAGTATGGGACTCGAGCAGTACTTC. Its protein product is CASSMGLEQYF.

This clone qualifies as medium-sized. The chain uses TRBV2 and TRBJ1-1; 8 bases fit TRBD1. The CDR3 extends over 15 amino acids. Germline values: CDR1 SNHLY, CDR2 FYNNEI. The ends lost 7 bases at V and 3 bases at J; junction bases unmatched: 10. CDR3 loop: CASTGPGQGDTEAFF. Written as DNA, the CDR3 is TGTGCCAGCACCGGCCCAGGACAGGGCGACACTGAAGCTTTCTTT.

This clone has more than one count but fewer than ten. V usage is TRBV19 and J usage is TRBJ2-4; 8 bases line up with TRBD1. Per the germline V gene, CDR1 is LNHDA and CDR2 is SQIVND (reference sequence). The ends lost 5 bases at V and 0 bases at J; junction bases unmatched: 12. The CDR3 consists of 18 residues. CDR3 in DNA: TGTGCCAGTAGTTTTGAGACAGGGGCACTTTTAGCCAAAAACATTCAGTACTTC. Translation gives CASSFETGALLAKNIQYF. The whole variable domain, filled in from reference TRBV19 and TRBJ2-4, reads DGGITQSPKYLFRKEGQNVTLSCEQNLNHDAMYWYRQDPGQGLRLIYYSQIVNDFQKGDIAEGYSVSREKKESFPLTVTSAQKNPTAFYLCASSFETGALLAKNIQYFGAGTRLSVL.

This clone rates as medium-sized (0.01 to 0.1%). The chain has TRBV5-8 and TRBJ1-3, with unresolved D. CDR1 SGHTS and CDR2 YDEGEE come from the germline V gene. V was trimmed by 4 bases and J by 0 bases, leaving 11 bases between them. This CDR3 comprises 15 residues. As DNA, the CDR3 is TGTGCCAGCAGCCTGAACCCGGGCTCTGGAAACACCATATATTTT. Translating gives CASSLNPGSGNTIYF.

This sequence joins TRBV29-1 and TRBJ2-1, with D unresolved. This CDR3 contains 13 residues. V shed 3 bases and J shed 0 bases, with 6 bases lying between them. Germline CDR1 SQVTM, CDR2 ANQGSEA. The CDR3 nucleotides read TGCAGCGTTGAGGAGAGCTCCTACAATGAGCAGTTCTTC. Residues: CSVEESSYNEQFF.

V and J are TRBV4-3 and TRBJ1-2; the D is unclear. CDR1 is LGHNA and CDR2 is YSLEER in the germline V gene. The CDR3 has 16 residues. V was clipped by 4 bases and J by 0 bases, with 15 bases between them. CDR3 sequence: CASSPYGIIANYGYTF. The CDR3, as DNA: TGCGCCAGCAGCCCGTACGGGATTATAGCTAACTATGGCTACACCTTC.

V usage is TRBV30 and J usage is TRBJ2-1, with D possibly matching TRBD1 (5 bases). The CDR3 totals 13 residues. Germline assignment: CDR1 GTSNPN and CDR2 SVGIG (reference sequence). V lost 0 bases to trimming and J lost 7 bases, with 10 bases between them. CDR3 sequence: CAWSVSKGNEQFF. CDR3 bases: TGTGCCTGGAGTGTATCAAAGGGGAATGAGCAGTTCTTC.

The chain couples TRBV16 to TRBJ1-2; TRBD1 is a possible D gene (5 bases). CDR3 length: 17 amino acids. Germline CDR1 and CDR2: KGHSY and FQNENV. Trimming shortened V by 1 base and J by 0 bases, and 15 bases separated the two germline ends. The CDR3 DNA follows: TGTGCCAGCAGCCAATTTTATAGCGGGGGAGCTAACTATGGCTACACCTTC. It codes for CASSQFYSGGANYGYTF.

By share of the sample, this clone is medium-sized (0.01 to 0.1%). This chain links TRBV2 with TRBJ2-7, with D perhaps TRBD1 (5 bases). The CDR3 runs 14 residues. In germline, CDR1 is SNHLY, CDR2 FYNNEI. V was clipped by 8 bases and J by 6 bases, with 20 bases between them. CDR3 nucleotides: TGTGCCAGCTTCTTGTCAGGGATAGGCCTCGAGCAGTACTTC. Its protein is CASFLSGIGLEQYF.

This rearrangement joins TRBV7-8 to TRBJ2-1, with 12 bases fitting TRBD2. Germline V gene lookup returns CDR1 SGHVS and CDR2 FQNEAQ. There are 19 residues in the CDR3. The V and J ends lost 0 bases and 3 bases, in that order; junction bases with no gene match: 9. In DNA, the CDR3 is TGTGCCAGCAGCTTAGCACTAGCGGGGGGCCCACCGAACTACAATGAGCAGTTCTTC. It yields the protein CASSLALAGGPPNYNEQFF.

J is TRBJ2-4 and V is TRBV19; 14 nucleotides match TRBD2. Germline V gene sequence: CDR1 LNHDA, CDR2 SQIVND (reference sequence). CDR3 length: 15 amino acids. The V gene end was trimmed by 3 bases and the J gene end by 6 bases; junction bases not matched to a gene: 1. The CDR3 sequence is CASSIGLAGGNIQYF. The CDR3, as DNA: TGTGCCAGTAGTATCGGACTAGCGGGGGGAAACATTCAGTACTTC.

V usage is TRBV4-1 and J usage is TRBJ1-5; D unclear. The length of the CDR3 is 16 residues. V shed 1 base and J shed 0 bases, with 10 bases lying between them. Germline CDR1 MGHRA, CDR2 YSYEKL. The CDR3 reads CASSQGEDSSNQPQHF. CDR3 sequence (DNA): TGCGCCAGCAGCCAAGGCGAAGATTCTAGCAATCAGCCCCAGCATTTT.

The chain is built from TRBV10-3 and TRBJ1-4; D remains unclear. V shed 6 bases and J shed 0 bases, with 11 bases lying between them. CDR3 size: 15 residues. The V gene's germline CDR1 is ENHRY and CDR2 SYGVKD. CDR3 sequence (DNA): TGTGCCATCAGACCTTCTGAGGCAACTAATGAAAAACTGTTTTTT. Amino acid sequence: CAIRPSEATNEKLFF.

This clone has a handful of counts. V gene TRBV7-9 combines with J gene TRBJ2-7; TRBD2 matches at 10 bases. Germline lookup yields CDR1 SEHNR and CDR2 FQNEAQ (reference sequence). The CDR3 extends over 14 amino acids. V trimming: 5 bases; J trimming: 7 bases; junction bases outside the gene matches: 8. The CDR3 loop reads CASSGGLAAWEQYF. CDR3 coding DNA: TGTGCCAGCAGCGGCGGACTAGCGGCCTGGGAGCAGTACTTC.

The chain has TRBV7-2 and TRBJ2-5; 13 positions agree with TRBD2. Germline V gene data show CDR1 as SGHTA and CDR2 as FQGNSA. The CDR3 is made up of 19 amino acids. V shed 2 bases and J 3 bases; nucleotides not matched to a gene: 12. CDR3 coding DNA: TGTGCCAGCAGCTTAAAGACCCATGGACTAGCGGGGGTCAAAGAGACCCAGTACTTC. Protein sequence: CASSLKTHGLAGVKETQYF.

This clone was observed a handful of times. The V call is TRBV4-1, the J call TRBJ2-5; 7 bases align to TRBD1. The J call may not be correct, given that the DNA end is closer to TRBJ2-7. Germline CDR1 reads MGHRA; CDR2 reads YSYEKL. CDR3 length equals 14 residues. The CDR3 DNA sequence: TGCGCCAGCAGCCAAGGGGGACAGTTCTACGAGCAGTACTTC. Its protein is CASSQGGQFYEQYF.

The chain uses TRBV18 and TRBJ1-2; 9 nucleotides align to TRBD1. This CDR3 is built from 16 residues. Germline CDR1 and CDR2: KGHSH and LQKENI. Trimming took 6 bases from V and 6 from J; bases not matched to a gene: 14. The CDR3: CASSRTGTGLEDGYTF. The CDR3 DNA sequence: TGTGCCAGCTCGCGTACCGGGACAGGGCTTGAGGATGGCTACACCTTC.

J is TRBJ2-7 and V is TRBV18, with a weak D call TRBD1 (6 bases). V dropped 6 bases and J dropped 3 bases, with 12 bases sitting between them. CDR3 size: 13 residues. Germline CDR1 KGHSH, CDR2 LQKENI. The CDR3 region is CASSLTGSYEQYF. The DNA for the CDR3 is TGTGCCAGCTCCCTTACAGGGAGCTACGAGCAGTACTTC.

This rearrangement joins TRBV7-9 to TRBJ1-1; no reliable D call. The germline CDR1 and CDR2 sequences are SEHNR and FQNEAQ (reference sequence). Trimming removed 5 bases at V and 8 bases at J, with 12 bases between. This CDR3 has 12 amino acids. CDR3 sequence reads: CASSPGRGEAFF. In DNA form, the CDR3 reads TGTGCCAGCAGCCCTGGTCGGGGAGAAGCTTTCTTT.

This clone has only a few counts. The V call is TRBV7-2, the J call TRBJ2-7, with TRBD2 as a possible D gene (6 bases). In germline, CDR1 is SGHTA, CDR2 FQGNSA. V lost 3 bases and J lost 5, with 11 bases in between. The CDR3 sequence is 13 residues long. The DNA for the CDR3 is TGTGCCAGCAGCTTGGGTCTAGCGAACGAGCAGTACTTC. This translates into CASSLGLANEQYF.

The genes are TRBV7-8 and TRBJ2-3; D is unclear. Germline CDR1 reads SGHVS; CDR2 reads FQNEAQ. The CDR3 runs 12 residues. V gave up 5 bases and J gave up 9 bases, with 12 bases separating them. CDR3 in amino acids: CASSRPSETQYF. As DNA, the CDR3 is TGTGCCAGCAGCCGACCAAGCGAAACGCAGTATTTT.

Only a few counts were recorded for this clone. The V call is TRBV27, the J call TRBJ1-2, with D hard to call. V was clipped by 3 bases and J by 4 bases, with 9 bases between them. The germline V gene has CDR1 MNHEY and CDR2 SMNVEV (reference sequence). The CDR3 is 13 amino acids. The CDR3 protein is CASSFLTSYGYTF. CDR3 DNA sequence: TGTGCCAGCAGTTTTCTCACATCCTATGGCTACACCTTC.

This sequence joins TRBV27 and TRBJ2-5; TRBD1 agrees at 9 bases. The CDR3 contains 14 residues. Germline CDR1 MNHEY, CDR2 SMNVEV (reference sequence). V lost 3 bases and J lost 11; bases outside the gene matches: 10. As DNA, the CDR3 is TGTGCCAGCAGTTTCGGGACAGGGTATCAAAAGCAGTACTTC. Its protein product is CASSFGTGYQKQYF.

This clone was seen only a few times. The chain is built from TRBV9 and TRBJ2-2, with D maybe TRBD1 (5 bases). V was shortened by 0 bases and J by 4 bases, with 10 bases between the two germline ends. The CDR3 covers 15 residues. Per germline, CDR1 SGDLS and CDR2 YYNGEE. This chain's CDR3 is CASSVARQITGELFF. DNA of the CDR3: TGTGCCAGCAGCGTAGCACGACAGATCACCGGGGAGCTGTTTTTT. The whole variable domain, filled in from reference TRBV9 and TRBJ2-2, reads DSGVTQTPKHLITATGQRVTLRCSPRSGDLSVYWYQQSLDQGLQFLIQYYNGEERAKGNILERFSAQQFPDLHSELNLSSLELGDSALYFCASSVARQITGELFFGEGSRLTVL.

This clone was observed a handful of times. The V call is TRBV6-1, the J call TRBJ1-2, with a possible D match to TRBD1 (5 bases). The CDR3 consists of 15 residues. The V end was cut by 8 bases, the J end by 0 bases, with 16 bases between. Germline values: CDR1 MNHNS, CDR2 SASEGT. For the CDR3, the DNA is TGTGCCAGCCACCCCGTGGGGCCGTCTAACTATGGCTACACCTTC. Its translation is CASHPVGPSNYGYTF.

The rearrangement uses TRBV7-2 and TRBJ2-7; perhaps TRBD1 as D (6 bases). Trimming removed 0 bases from V and 2 bases from J, with 8 bases in between. The germline CDR1 and CDR2 sequences are SGHTA and FQGNSA. This CDR3 contains 14 residues. CDR3 nucleotide sequence: TGTGCCAGCAGCTTAGCGGGGGCCCCCTACGAGCAGTACTTC. It is translated as CASSLAGAPYEQYF.

The rearrangement joins TRBV4-3 to TRBJ2-7; 12 nucleotides match TRBD2. Per germline, CDR1 LGHNA and CDR2 YSLEER. V shed 0 bases, J shed 2 bases, and the junction held 5 bases outside the gene matches. This CDR3 contains 17 residues. The CDR3 sequence is CASSQEWTSGEAYEQYF. CDR3 bases: TGCGCCAGCAGCCAAGAATGGACTAGCGGGGAGGCCTACGAGCAGTACTTC.

This clone is deemed medium-sized (0.01 to 0.1%). This chain connects TRBV5-6 to TRBJ1-1; D is unresolved. This CDR3 comprises 14 residues. The V gene lost 4 bases and the J gene lost 2 bases, with 12 bases spanning the gap. Germline CDR1 reads SGHDT; CDR2 reads YYEEEE. This CDR3 reads CASSPSGINTEAFF. The CDR3 DNA follows: TGTGCCAGCAGCCCCTCGGGGATAAACACTGAAGCTTTCTTT. Using reference TRBV5-6 and TRBJ1-1 for the parts outside the CDR3, the full variable domain is DAGVTQSPTHLIKTRGQQVTLRCSPKSGHDTVSWYQQALGQGPQFIFQYYEEEERQRGNFPDRFSGHQFPNYSSELNVNALLLGDSALYLCASSPSGINTEAFFGQGTRLTVV.

This clone has more than one count but fewer than ten. CDR3 sequence reads: CASSIPSQGLSTEAFF. The CDR3 bases are TGTGCCAGTAGTATACCGAGCCAGGGCCTTAGCACTGAAGCTTTCTTT. The rearrangement links TRBV19 to TRBJ1-1; D possibly corresponds to TRBD1 (5 bases). Per germline, CDR1 LNHDA and CDR2 SQIVND (reference sequence). The length of the CDR3 is 16 residues. The V end lost 2 bases, the J end lost 4 bases, and 17 bases lay between the germline ends.

The chain carries TRBV4-3 and TRBJ1-2, with D uncertain. Germline CDR1 and CDR2: LGHNA and YSLEER. Trimming took off 0 bases at V and 4 bases at J, with 9 bases between the two ends. The CDR3 runs 14 residues. CDR3 loop: CASSQDKSSYGYTF. In DNA, the CDR3 is TGCGCCAGCAGCCAAGATAAATCCTCCTATGGCTACACCTTC.